This T cell receptor beta chain was sequenced during a study of blood T cell repertoires in COVID-19. Study-level background: Whether acute or convalescent, the COVID-19 samples came from the United States, Italy and Spain.

The CDR3 has 16 residues. Looked up from germline, CDR1 is SGHAT and CDR2 is FQNNGV. Trimming cost V 2 bases and J 2 bases, with 13 bases left between them. The repertoire was sequenced with immunoSEQ multiplex PCR; TCRdb's copy has only in-frame clones and lacks some. Here the sample spans tens of thousands of clones, approximately 80% being singletons. This clone occurred once. The source is a human donor in a cohort sampled during active or convalescent COVID-19. The sequenced sample consisted of peripheral blood. V is TRBV11-2 and J is TRBJ2-1; TRBD2 is a possible D gene (7 bases). CDR3 sequence (DNA): TGTGCCAGCAGCTTATTGCGGGGGCGAACCTACAATGAGCAGTTCTTC. This translates into CASSLLRGRTYNEQFF.